Below are 26 T cell receptor beta chains sequenced from a single sample in a study of T cell responses to AZD1222 COVID-19 vaccine. The repertoire was sequenced with immunoSEQ multiplex PCR; TCRdb's copy has only in-frame clones and lacks some. The top ten hold around 1.6% of the sample, which has over 120,000 clones, 85% to 90% seen once. The sequencing used peripheral blood, collected on day 0 of AZD1222 vaccination. The receptors here all came from an adult in good health.

The table lists this clone with a few counts. The rearrangement uses TRBV12-3 or TRBV12-4 and TRBJ2-7; D is unresolved. The V gene lost 1 base and the J gene lost 6 bases, with 7 bases spanning the gap. The CDR3 runs to 12 residues. The CDR3 spells CASSLGRREQYF. The CDR3 DNA sequence: TGTGCCAGCAGTTTAGGGCGCCGCGAGCAGTACTTC.

This clone was detected only a few times. The rearrangement links TRBV6-5 to TRBJ1-1, with 11 positions matching TRBD1. V was pared by 6 bases and J by 5 bases, with 5 bases of the junction left unmatched. The CDR3 length is 14 residues. CDR1 is MNHEY and CDR2 is SVGAGI in the germline V gene. The CDR3 nucleotides read TGTGCCAGCAGCGGTGGGACAGGGGGGACTGAAGCTTTCTTT. It yields the protein CASSGGTGGTEAFF.

This chain connects TRBV14 to TRBJ1-2, with D possibly matching TRBD1 (5 bases). The germline gives CDR1 SGHDN, CDR2 FVKESK. V lost 0 bases and J lost 8, with 16 bases in between. This CDR3 is built from 15 residues. The CDR3 coding sequence is TGTGCCAGCAGCCAAGACTCCCCTTACAGGAGCGGCTACACCTTC. Translation: CASSQDSPYRSGYTF.

The chain is built from TRBV7-3 and TRBJ1-2; no firm D call. The V gene lost 0 bases and the J gene lost 8 bases, with 13 bases spanning the gap. Germline V gene lookup returns CDR1 SGHTA and CDR2 FQGTGA. The CDR3 is made up of 14 amino acids. CDR3 sequence: CASSLTSGLRGYTF. CDR3 sequence (DNA): TGTGCCAGCAGCTTAACATCGGGCTTGAGAGGCTACACCTTC.

This sequence joins TRBV13 and TRBJ2-1, with TRBD2 matching over 12 bases. The CDR3 consists of 18 residues. Germline CDR1 is PRHDT and CDR2 is FYEKMQ (reference sequence). The V and J ends lost 4 bases and 5 bases, in that order; junction bases with no gene match: 12. CDR3 nucleotide sequence: TGTGCCAGCAGCTCGGCTAGCGGGGGGGCAAAGGGAGACAATGAGCAGTTCTTC. This gives the protein CASSSASGGAKGDNEQFF.

J is TRBJ2-3 and V is TRBV18, with D possibly TRBD1 on 5 matching bases. The CDR3 is 12 residues long. Trimming shortened V by 4 bases and J by 13 bases, and 15 bases separated the two germline ends. Germline CDR1 KGHSH, CDR2 LQKENI. In nucleotides, the CDR3 is TGTGCCAGCTCACTAGAAGGGGCCCCCAAGTATTTT. This sequence encodes CASSLEGAPKYF.

A single count supports this clone. The chain carries TRBV6-5 and TRBJ1-1, with D maybe TRBD1 (5 bases). Germline values: CDR1 MNHEY, CDR2 SVGAGI. V dropped 6 bases and J dropped 0 bases, with 11 bases sitting between them. The CDR3 runs 14 residues. The CDR3 sequence: CASSLGRMNTEAFF. CDR3 bases: TGTGCCAGCAGCTTGGGGCGAATGAACACTGAAGCTTTCTTT.

This clone showed up just a few times. The chain joins TRBV7-9 to TRBJ1-2; possible D gene TRBD1, 5 bases. CDR3 length: 14 amino acids. From germline, CDR1 is SEHNR and CDR2 FQNEAQ (reference sequence). Trimming shortened V by 3 bases and J by 8 bases, and 16 bases separated the two germline ends. This CDR3 reads CASSFSAGSQGYTF. In DNA form, the CDR3 reads TGTGCCAGCAGCTTTTCGGCAGGGAGTCAAGGCTACACCTTC.

This chain joins TRBV30 and TRBJ2-7; D possibly corresponds to TRBD1 (5 bases). The ends were cut back, 0 bases at V and 1 base at J, with 13 bases in the middle. Looked up from germline, CDR1 is GTSNPN and CDR2 is SVGIG (reference sequence). CDR3 length: 15 residues. CDR3 amino acids: CAWSVPGRVSYEQYF. The CDR3 nucleotides are TGTGCCTGGAGTGTACCCGGCAGGGTGTCCTACGAGCAGTACTTC.

This sequence joins TRBV5-4 and TRBJ2-3; D assignment may be TRBD1 or TRBD2 (5 bases each). This CDR3 has 16 residues. V was trimmed by 2 bases and J by 4 bases, leaving 17 bases between them. The germline V gene encodes CDR1 SGHNT and CDR2 YYREEE (reference sequence). CDR3 nucleotides: TGTGCCAGCAGCTTAGGAGGAGTGGGGACCCCAGATACGCAGTATTTT. Protein product: CASSLGGVGTPDTQYF.

The chain combines TRBV30 with TRBJ1-1; TRBD1 might be the D (6 bases). V was cut by 5 bases and J by 1 base, with 8 bases left in between. This CDR3 has 12 residues. The germline CDR1 and CDR2 sequences are GTSNPN and SVGIG (reference sequence). The CDR3 region has the DNA TGTGCCTGGGGACAGACGAACACTGAAGCTTTCTTT. Protein: CAWGQTNTEAFF.

The chain couples TRBV3-1 (or the pseudogene TRBV3-2) to TRBJ1-6; TRBD1 matches 10 bases. The ends lost 4 bases at V and 7 bases at J; junction bases unmatched: 7. CDR1 is LGHDT and CDR2 is YNNKEL in the germline V gene (reference sequence). This CDR3 is built from 16 residues. Written as DNA, the CDR3 is TGTGCCAGCAGCCGATCGACAGGGGGCCGAAATTCACCCCTCCACTTT. Encoded protein: CASSRSTGGRNSPLHF.

This clone was found once. The genes are TRBV28 and TRBJ1-2, with 8 bases that match TRBD1. CDR1 and CDR2 (germline): MDHEN, SYDVKM. J was trimmed by 6 bases and V by 7 bases; bases with no gene match: 13. The CDR3 runs 15 residues. The CDR3 DNA sequence: TGTGCCAGCACAACCATTTCTGACAGGGGACATGGCTACACCTTC. It translates to CASTTISDRGHGYTF.

The chain employs TRBV5-5 and TRBJ1-6, with D possibly being TRBD1 (5 bases). V was trimmed by 5 bases and J by 8 bases, leaving 14 bases between them. CDR1 and CDR2 from the germline V gene are SGHKS and YYEKEE (reference sequence). This CDR3 has 14 residues. CDR3 bases: TGTGCCAGCAGGATAAAAGGGGACCATTCACCCCTCCACTTT. Amino acids: CASRIKGDHSPLHF.

This chain joins TRBV12-3 or TRBV12-4 and TRBJ2-5, with TRBD1 identical over 7 bases. This CDR3 contains 13 residues. V shed 6 bases, J shed 2 bases, and the junction held 3 bases outside the gene matches. The CDR3 sequence is CASRRDSQETQYF. The DNA for the CDR3 is TGTGCCAGCAGACGGGACAGTCAAGAGACCCAGTACTTC.

This chain uses TRBV29-1 with TRBJ1-1; D ambiguous. Germline values: CDR1 SQVTM, CDR2 ANQGSEA. Between the trimmed V and J ends, which lost 7 bases and 3 bases, there was a span of 12 bases. CDR3 size: 12 residues. CDR3 sequence (DNA): TGCAGCGGTAAACGGTGGGACACTGAAGCTTTCTTT. Translated, it gives CSGKRWDTEAFF.

The chain couples TRBV5-4 to TRBJ1-1; no clear D. V was shortened by 3 bases and J by 1 base, with 13 bases between the two germline ends. Looked up from germline, CDR1 is SGHNT and CDR2 is YYREEE (reference sequence). The CDR3 has 15 amino acids. The CDR3 region is CASSYDFIRNTEAFF. The CDR3 bases are TGTGCCAGCAGCTACGACTTCATCAGGAACACTGAAGCTTTCTTT.

The V call is TRBV2, the J call TRBJ1-5; D is unresolved. V lost 5 bases and J 4 bases, leaving 9 bases between the germline ends. The CDR3 is made up of 13 amino acids. Germline lookup yields CDR1 SNHLY and CDR2 FYNNEI. CDR3 region: CASSITENQPQHF. The DNA of the CDR3 is TGTGCCAGCAGTATCACAGAGAATCAGCCCCAGCATTTT.

V is TRBV28 and J is TRBJ2-1; D ambiguous. With 7 bases removed from V and 7 bases from J, the gap between germline ends came to 8 bases. The CDR3 loop spans 11 amino acids. Germline CDR1 reads MDHEN; CDR2 reads SYDVKM. The CDR3 DNA is TGTGCCAGCAACCCCGGGAATGAGCAGTTCTTC. Residues: CASNPGNEQFF.

The CDR3, as DNA: TGTGCCAGCAGGGGGCGCTCCTACAATGAGCAGTTCTTC. Its translation: CASRGRSYNEQFF. The rearrangement uses TRBV2 and TRBJ2-1; perhaps TRBD1 as D (5 bases). CDR3 length: 13 residues. CDR1 is SNHLY, CDR2 FYNNEI, per germline. V gave up 6 bases and J gave up 0 bases, with 6 bases separating them.

V and J are TRBV5-5 and TRBJ2-7, with D uncertain. The CDR3 is 14 residues long. The germline V gene encodes CDR1 SGHKS and CDR2 YYEKEE (reference sequence). V lost 6 bases and J 2 bases, leaving 15 bases between the germline ends. The CDR3 loop reads CASTPYAGAYEQYF. In nucleotides, the CDR3 is TGTGCCAGCACCCCGTACGCCGGAGCCTACGAGCAGTACTTC.

The CDR3 coding sequence is TGCGCCAGCAGTGAAAGGGGCATTCTCTTATATGGCTACACCTTC. Translated, it gives CASSERGILLYGYTF. V is TRBV10-2 and J is TRBJ1-2, with D possibly matching TRBD1 (5 bases). The CDR3 totals 15 residues. Trimming pared 3 bases from V and 5 bases from J, leaving 16 bases between. Germline CDR1 and CDR2: WSHSY and SAAADI.

The chain recombines TRBV29-1 with TRBJ2-1, with 8 bases lining up with TRBD2. Germline-derived CDR1 and CDR2 are SQVTM and ANQGSEA. Trimming at V came to 7 bases and at J to 10 bases, leaving 6 bases not matched to a gene. This CDR3 spans 11 amino acids. The chain's CDR3 is CSALQRGEQFF. The DNA of the CDR3 is TGCAGCGCCCTACAGCGGGGGGAGCAGTTCTTC.

This clone was found once. The chain carries TRBV5-1 and TRBJ2-1; D is ambiguous. This CDR3 is built from 13 residues. V was clipped by 2 bases and J by 10 bases, with 13 bases between them. Germline V gene sequence: CDR1 SGHRS, CDR2 YFSETQ. CDR3 residues: CASSLDTRVEQFF. Written as DNA, the CDR3 is TGCGCCAGCAGCTTAGATACACGGGTCGAGCAGTTCTTC.

This clone was seen just once. The chain uses TRBV5-1 and TRBJ2-5; 8 nucleotides align to TRBD1. The V segment lost 4 bases and the J segment 2 bases; nucleotides outside the gene matches: 10. The CDR3 is 16 amino acids. The germline gives CDR1 SGHRS, CDR2 YFSETQ. The CDR3 nucleotides are TGCGCCAGCAGCCTTACGACAGGGGTGGGACAAGAGACCCAGTACTTC. This gives the protein CASSLTTGVGQETQYF.

V and J are TRBV7-9 and TRBJ1-4; D may be TRBD1 (6 bases). The CDR3 consists of 18 residues. Between the trimmed V and J ends, which lost 2 bases and 3 bases, there was a span of 19 bases. CDR1 is SEHNR, CDR2 FQNEAQ, per germline (reference sequence). DNA of the CDR3: TGTGCCAGCAGCTTAAGACCGGGCAGGGGAAAACCTAATGAAAAACTGTTTTTT. This codes for CASSLRPGRGKPNEKLFF.